The entry that follows covers one T cell receptor beta chain sequence. Its target is not known. This sample includes further DNA sequences coding for the same CDR3. The data originate from a study of shared clonotypes between healthy human individuals. Study conclusions and caveats: Among donors, the sharing of clonotypes was expected to be influenced by sequencing depth.

Sequenced by immunoSEQ multiplex PCR; TCRdb stores in-frame clones only, minus some. The sample holds about 2 million clones, over 85% seen once. CD45RO-negative, CCR7-positively selected cells formed the naive CD8 fraction, excluding terminally differentiated effector memory CD45RA+ cells. The origin of this receptor is a young man in good health. The sequenced sample consisted of naive CD8+ T cells sorted from blood.

This CDR3 reads CSVLTYEQYF. CDR3 sequence (DNA): TGCAGCGTTTTGACTTACGAGCAGTACTTC. The chain carries TRBV29-1 and TRBJ2-7; D call uncertain. The CDR3 runs 10 residues. Germline V lookup: CDR1 SQVTM, CDR2 ANQGSEA. V lost 5 bases and J 4 bases, leaving 6 bases between the germline ends.